One sample yielded the 20 T cell receptor beta chains listed below, sequenced in a study of T-cell reconstitution after alpha-beta-depleted transplantation in children. Unique molecular identifiers were used to barcode this TCRbeta library. TCRdb reanalysed the PCR reads using MiXCR and keeps one entry per CDR3 protein. This repertoire shows around 370,000 distinct CDR3 sequences, 10% found once; its top ten account for 2% to 3%. Sequenced material: PBMCs from the stem cell graft donor, taken from the stem cell graft. The receptors shown here come from a human donor who donated a stem cell graft to a child with acute lymphoblastic leukemia.

CDR3 loop: CASSLAGGGPYNEQFF. DNA of the CDR3: TGTGCCAGCAGCTTAGCGGGGGGAGGGCCGTACAATGAGCAGTTCTTC. This chain joins TRBV7-2 and TRBJ2-1, with 7 bases lining up with TRBD2. This CDR3 has 16 amino acids. Germline V gene lookup returns CDR1 SGHTA and CDR2 FQGNSA. Trimming cost V 0 bases and J 4 bases; bases outside gene matches: 6.

This clonotype showed up just a few times. The V call is TRBV4-3, the J call TRBJ2-7, with D maybe TRBD1 (5 bases). The CDR3 has 14 amino acids. From germline, CDR1 is LGHNA and CDR2 YSLEER. The germline V and J ends were trimmed by 4 bases and 1 base, with 11 bases remaining between them. CDR3 protein: CASSRFTGSYEQYF. CDR3 sequence (DNA): TGCGCCAGCAGCCGATTTACAGGTTCCTACGAGCAGTACTTC.

The J gene is TRBJ2-7, the V gene TRBV11-2; 7 nucleotides match TRBD2. There are 17 residues in the CDR3. V trimming: 1 base; J trimming: 2 bases; junction bases outside the gene matches: 11. From germline, CDR1 is SGHAT and CDR2 FQNNGV. The CDR3 here is CASSLGVGGSFPYEQYF. In DNA, the CDR3 is TGTGCCAGCAGCTTAGGAGTCGGCGGGAGTTTCCCCTACGAGCAGTACTTC. Filled out from reference TRBV11-2 and TRBJ2-7, the complete variable domain reads EAGVAQSPRYKIIEKRQSVAFWCNPISGHATLYWYQQILGQGPKLLIQFQNNGVVDDSQLPKDRFSAERLKGVDSTLKIQPAKLEDSAVYLCASSLGVGGSFPYEQYFGPGTRLTVT.

This clonotype was seen at least ten times. The chain carries TRBV6-5 and TRBJ1-4; D perhaps matches TRBD1 (6 bases). Trimming shortened V by 7 bases and J by 5 bases, and 17 bases separated the two germline ends. CDR1 MNHEY and CDR2 SVGAGI come from the germline V gene. This CDR3 contains 15 residues. The CDR3 DNA sequence: TGTGCCAGCAAAATAACAGGGACGGAAAATGAAAAACTGTTTTTT. Amino acids: CASKITGTENEKLFF.

The V and J genes are TRBV12-3 or TRBV12-4 and TRBJ1-6; D may be TRBD1 (5 bases). Trimming stripped 3 bases from V and 14 bases from J, with 23 bases between. This CDR3 has 16 amino acids. CDR3 amino acids: CASSFGVGTASRTLHF. DNA of the CDR3: TGTGCCAGCAGTTTTGGCGTCGGGACCGCCAGTCGGACCCTCCACTTT.

This clonotype was observed a few times. This chain's CDR3 is CASSLDSSGELFF. DNA of the CDR3: TGTGCCAGCAGCTTAGATTCCTCCGGGGAGCTGTTTTTT. V is TRBV11-2 and J is TRBJ2-2; the D is unclear. Germline lookup yields CDR1 SGHAT and CDR2 FQNNGV. Trimming shortened V by 0 bases and J by 6 bases, and 5 bases separated the two germline ends. This CDR3 has 13 residues.

Many counts were recorded for this clonotype. One junction end disagrees with the germline gene, perhaps due to a read error. V is TRBV7-7 and J is TRBJ1-4, with TRBD1 as a possible D gene (5 bases). CDR3 length equals 15 residues. Germline CDR1 SSHAT, CDR2 FNYEAQ (reference sequence). CDR3 bases: TGTGCTAGCAGCCGAGGCCCCGGGGGAAATGAAAAACTGTTTTTT. It specifies CASSRGPGGNEKLFF.

This sequence joins TRBV10-2 and TRBJ2-7; D remains unclear. Trimming removed 2 bases at V and 6 bases at J, with 14 bases between. The CDR3 runs to 14 residues. Germline V gives CDR1 WSHSY, CDR2 SAAADI. The CDR3 DNA follows: TGCGCCAGCAGTGAGGGTGTAGGATTGAGCGAGCAGTACTTC. As protein: CASSEGVGLSEQYF.

This clonotype was found a few times. The rearrangement uses TRBV7-3 and TRBJ2-7; 8 nucleotides align to TRBD2. J gave up 3 bases and V 2 bases, and 6 bases lay outside the gene matches. Germline CDR1 and CDR2: SGHTA and FQGTGA. The CDR3 is made up of 15 amino acids. Here the CDR3 DNA reads TGTGCCAGCAGCTTACAAGGGCTAGCGGGCTACGAGCAGTACTTC. It is translated as CASSLQGLAGYEQYF. Complete variable domain (other parts from reference TRBV7-3 and TRBJ2-7): GAGVSQTPSNKVTEKGKYVELRCDPISGHTALYWYRQSLGQGPEFLIYFQGTGAADDSGLPNDRFFAVRPEGSVSTLKIQRTERGDSAVYLCASSLQGLAGYEQYFGPGTRLTVT.

This clonotype was recorded many times. V gene TRBV7-2 combines with J gene TRBJ1-2; TRBD1 aligns across 7 bases. V lost 5 bases, J lost 4 bases, and 13 bases stayed unmatched. Germline CDR1 is SGHTA and CDR2 is FQGNSA. The CDR3 is 16 residues long. The DNA of the CDR3 is TGTGCCAGCAGCCCCGACCCCAGGCCAGGGGGCTATGGCTACACCTTC. Translation gives CASSPDPRPGGYGYTF.

The chain is built from TRBV7-9 and TRBJ2-2; tentative D call: TRBD2 (5 bases). CDR3 length: 15 amino acids. Germline assignment: CDR1 SEHNR and CDR2 FQNEAQ (reference sequence). V lost 5 bases to trimming and J lost 5 bases, with 15 bases between them. CDR3 coding DNA: TGTGCCAGCAGCCCCGCGGGTACGGTTACCGGGGAGCTGTTTTTT. Translation gives CASSPAGTVTGELFF.

This clonotype was observed many times. A junction end diverges from the germline sequence, so it may reflect a read error. J is TRBJ2-7 and V is TRBV5-1; D could derive from TRBD1 or TRBD2 (5 bases each). CDR1 SGHRS and CDR2 YFSETQ come from the germline V gene. CDR3 size: 14 residues. Here the CDR3 DNA reads TGTGCCAGCAGCTTAGGGGACGGGTCCTACGAGCAGTACTTC. It specifies CASSLGDGSYEQYF. Full variable domain (missing parts from reference TRBV5-1 and TRBJ2-7): KAGVTQTPRYLIKTRGQQVTLSCSPISGHRSVSWYQQTPGQGLQFLFEYFSETQRNKGNFPGRFSGRQFSNSRSEMNVSTLELGDSALYLCASSLGDGSYEQYFGPGTRLTVT.

This clonotype was recorded a few times. V and J are TRBV7-3 and TRBJ2-5, with D perhaps given as TRBD1 or TRBD2 (5 bases each). Germline V gives CDR1 SGHTA, CDR2 FQGTGA. Trimming left V 4 bases short and J 5 bases short, with 11 bases between. CDR3 length: 13 residues. CDR3 residues: CASSSGWGETQYF. CDR3 bases: TGTGCCAGCAGCTCAGGATGGGGGGAGACCCAGTACTTC. Looking up the rest from reference TRBV7-3 and TRBJ2-5 gives the full variable domain: GAGVSQTPSNKVTEKGKYVELRCDPISGHTALYWYRQSLGQGPEFLIYFQGTGAADDSGLPNDRFFAVRPEGSVSTLKIQRTERGDSAVYLCASSSGWGETQYFGPGTRLLVL.

The genes are TRBV6-2 or TRBV6-3 and TRBJ2-1; 9 bases map to TRBD2. The V and J ends lost 1 base and 3 bases, in that order; junction bases with no gene match: 7. Per the germline V gene, CDR1 is MNHEY and CDR2 is SVGEGT. The length of the CDR3 is 17 residues. CDR3 nucleotides: TGTGCCAGCAGTTACTTTATACGACTAGCGGTCTACAATGAGCAGTTCTTC. It specifies CASSYFIRLAVYNEQFF.

J is TRBJ1-2 and V is TRBV7-2; perhaps TRBD1 as D (6 bases). V lost 1 base and J 4 bases, leaving 13 bases between the germline ends. The V gene's germline CDR1 is SGHTA and CDR2 FQGNSA. This CDR3 is built from 15 residues. The CDR3 DNA sequence: TGTGCCAGCAGCTTAGGGCGGGGGCCCGGCTATGGCTACACCTTC. This gives the protein CASSLGRGPGYGYTF.

This clonotype was found many times. The genes are TRBV12-3 or TRBV12-4 and TRBJ2-5, with D tentatively TRBD2 (5 bases). This CDR3 spans 14 amino acids. V was trimmed by 7 bases and J by 4 bases, leaving 16 bases between them. CDR3 in amino acids: CASNEEARPETQYF. The CDR3 DNA reads as TGTGCCAGCAATGAGGAGGCGAGACCAGAGACCCAGTACTTC.

This clonotype has at least ten counts. The V call is TRBV20-1, the J call TRBJ2-1, with a tentative D call TRBD1 (6 bases). CDR1 DFQATT and CDR2 SNEGSKA come from the germline V gene (reference sequence). Trimming stripped 6 bases from V and 3 bases from J, with 12 bases between. CDR3 length equals 13 residues. The CDR3, as DNA: TGCAGTGCAAACAGGGCCGGCTACAATGAGCAGTTCTTC. Amino acid sequence: CSANRAGYNEQFF.

This clonotype has more than one count but fewer than ten. This chain connects TRBV9 to TRBJ2-5; TRBD2 aligns across 12 bases. The CDR3 has 16 amino acids. Germline loops: CDR1 SGDLS, CDR2 YYNGEE. J lost 1 base, V lost 3 bases, and 4 bases had no gene match. CDR3 DNA: TGTGCCAGCAGCGGGGGGGGACTAGCGGGCCAAGAGACCCAGTACTTC. Its protein is CASSGGGLAGQETQYF.

This clonotype has just a few counts. The chain recombines TRBV10-3 with TRBJ2-5, with unresolved D. Germline V gives CDR1 ENHRY, CDR2 SYGVKD. CDR3 size: 12 residues. V lost 3 bases and J 5 bases, leaving 7 bases between the germline ends. In DNA form, the CDR3 reads TGTGCCATCAGTGACTATGGGGAGACCCAGTACTTC. Translation gives CAISDYGETQYF.

This chain joins TRBV20-1 and TRBJ2-5; 15 bases are shared with TRBD2. The CDR3 sequence is 18 residues long. CDR1 is DFQATT and CDR2 is SNEGSKA in the germline V gene (reference sequence). The ends lost 0 bases at V and 4 bases at J; junction bases unmatched: 9. CDR3 loop: CSARDPPPGLAGGETQYF. DNA of the CDR3: TGCAGTGCTAGAGATCCCCCCCCGGGACTAGCGGGAGGAGAGACCCAGTACTTC.